These 25 T cell receptor beta chains originate from one sample sequenced in a study of blood T cell repertoires in COVID-19 (dated by TCRdb to the early 2020s). The receptor library was made with the immunoSEQ multiplex PCR assay. TCRdb took over this immuneACCESS table, retaining in-frame rearrangements with V and J assigned. Such tables are incomplete; in checked studies, under half of the missing clones stem from an unresolved V gene, and the remainder is unexplained. This sample gives 89,000 or so clones in total; over 75% of them show up just once. The top ten constitute over 10% of the sample. The sequencing input was peripheral blood. These receptors came from a human donor in a cohort sampled during active COVID-19.

This clone was seen only once. The rearrangement joins TRBV15 to TRBJ2-1; no firm D call. V lost 1 base, J lost 12 bases, and 13 bases lay in between. Germline V lookup: CDR1 LNHNV, CDR2 YYDKDF (reference sequence). The CDR3 length is 13 residues. The CDR3 protein is CATSRGLSKMQFF. As DNA, the CDR3 is TGTGCCACCAGCAGAGGATTATCTAAGATGCAGTTCTTC. The full variable domain, rest sourced from reference TRBV15 and TRBJ2-1, is DAMVIQNPRYQVTQFGKPVTLSCSQTLNHNVMYWYQQKSSQAPKLLFHYYDKDFNNEADTPDNFQSRRPNTSFCFLDIRSPGLGDTAMYLCATSRGLSKMQFFGPGTRLTVL.

CDR3 DNA: TGTGCCAGCAGTTTATCCCAGGGAGGGGCCGGGGAGCTGTTTTTT. Translating gives CASSLSQGGAGELFF. The chain combines TRBV28 with TRBJ2-2; 7 bases match TRBD2. The V gene end was trimmed by 1 base and the J gene end by 6 bases; junction bases not matched to a gene: 5. This CDR3 comprises 15 residues. The germline V gene has CDR1 MDHEN and CDR2 SYDVKM.

The chain employs TRBV2 and TRBJ2-6, with 11 positions matching TRBD1. Germline V gene lookup returns CDR1 SNHLY and CDR2 FYNNEI. Trimming cost V 10 bases and J 4 bases; bases outside gene matches: 9. The CDR3 covers 16 residues. CDR3 residues: CATWTGGRAGANVLTF. CDR3 DNA sequence: TGTGCCACCTGGACAGGGGGCAGAGCAGGGGCCAACGTCCTGACTTTC.

The genes are TRBV24-1 and TRBJ1-5; D is unresolved. CDR3 length: 17 residues. V was trimmed by 2 bases and J by 1 base, leaving 14 bases between them. CDR1 and CDR2 (germline): KGHDR, SFDVKD. CDR3 DNA sequence: TGTGCCACCAGTGATTCCGTTCAGAAGAAAAGCAATCAGCCCCAGCATTTT. Translated, it gives CATSDSVQKKSNQPQHF.

The chain combines TRBV18 with TRBJ2-5; TRBD2 matches at 8 bases. The CDR3 is made up of 16 amino acids. J was trimmed by 2 bases and V by 1 base; bases with no gene match: 6. The germline V gene encodes CDR1 KGHSH and CDR2 LQKENI. The CDR3 protein is CASSPRSGGLQETQYF. CDR3 nucleotide sequence: TGTGCCAGCTCACCACGGAGCGGGGGATTACAAGAGACCCAGTACTTC.

This clone has a count of ten or more. The chain combines TRBV6-2 or TRBV6-3 with TRBJ2-6; 7 bases map to TRBD2. The CDR3 extends over 20 amino acids. Unmatched junction bases numbered 17, after V lost 6 bases and J lost 0 bases. Per germline, CDR1 MNHEY and CDR2 SVGEGT. The CDR3 protein is CASSHNWWSSGPSGANVLTF. The CDR3 coding sequence is TGTGCCAGCAGCCATAACTGGTGGTCTAGCGGACCCTCTGGGGCCAACGTCCTGACTTTC.

This chain links TRBV7-7 with TRBJ2-2; 9 nucleotides line up with TRBD1. Trimming took 5 bases from V and 3 from J; bases not matched to a gene: 4. CDR3 size: 15 residues. CDR1 is SSHAT and CDR2 is FNYEAQ in the germline V gene (reference sequence). The CDR3 reads CASSRDRGDTGELFF. Here the CDR3 DNA reads TGTGCCAGCAGCCGTGACAGGGGGGACACCGGGGAGCTGTTTTTT.

The V call is TRBV19, the J call TRBJ2-6; D uncertain. CDR3 length: 17 residues. Germline V CDR1 and CDR2: LNHDA, SQIVND (reference sequence). V lost 3 bases, J lost 1 base, and 13 bases lay in between. Here the CDR3 reads CASSMRYRSSGANVLTF. In DNA form, the CDR3 reads TGTGCCAGTAGTATGCGCTATCGATCTTCTGGGGCCAACGTCCTGACTTTC.

The rearrangement links TRBV6-2 or TRBV6-3 to TRBJ1-1; 7 positions agree with TRBD1. The CDR3 is 16 amino acids. Germline V CDR1 and CDR2: MNHEY, SVGEGT. After removal of 4 bases from V and 0 bases from J, the junction contained 8 bases not matched to a gene. The CDR3 DNA reads TGTGCCAGCAGTTCCGGAGGGGGCAGCATGAACACTGAAGCTTTCTTT. Translation: CASSSGGGSMNTEAFF.

The chain links TRBV24-1 to TRBJ1-1; a possible D gene is TRBD1 (6 bases). Trimming took 2 bases from V and 2 from J, leaving 11 bases between them. Per germline, CDR1 KGHDR and CDR2 SFDVKD. The CDR3 has 15 residues. The CDR3 DNA follows: TGTGCCACCAGTGATTCCGGGACAATCAACACTGAAGCTTTCTTT. This encodes CATSDSGTINTEAFF.

The rearrangement links TRBV4-3 to TRBJ2-7, with 7 bases that match TRBD1. The CDR3 has 16 amino acids. Trimming at V came to 3 bases and at J to 2 bases, leaving 10 bases not matched to a gene. In germline, CDR1 is LGHNA, CDR2 YSLEER. The CDR3 loop reads CASSQTGTGPAYEQYF. The CDR3 DNA reads as TGCGCCAGCAGCCAGACAGGGACGGGGCCCGCCTACGAGCAGTACTTC.

This clone was found once. The chain combines TRBV27 with TRBJ2-7; the D gene is possibly TRBD2 (7 bases). With 2 bases removed from V and 7 bases from J, the gap between germline ends came to 15 bases. The germline V gene encodes CDR1 MNHEY and CDR2 SMNVEV (reference sequence). The CDR3 has 14 residues. The chain's CDR3 is CASSLLAGDREQYF. CDR3 nucleotide sequence: TGTGCCAGCAGTTTACTGGCGGGAGACAGGGAGCAGTACTTC.

This sequence joins TRBV7-2 and TRBJ2-3; a weak D match, TRBD1 (5 bases). Trimming shortened V by 5 bases and J by 1 base, and 13 bases separated the two germline ends. The CDR3 consists of 15 residues. Germline V gene data show CDR1 as SGHTA and CDR2 as FQGNSA. CDR3 in amino acids: CASSPDSLGTDTQYF. The CDR3 DNA reads TGTGCCAGCAGCCCAGACAGTTTAGGCACAGATACGCAGTATTTT.

This clone was picked up a small number of times. The CDR3 sequence is CASSSGLAGGQNTQYF. In nucleotides, the CDR3 is TGTGCCAGCAGCTCCGGACTAGCGGGGGGCCAGAATACGCAGTATTTT. This chain links TRBV7-2 with TRBJ2-3; 14 bases line up with TRBD2. Germline CDR1 reads SGHTA; CDR2 reads FQGNSA. V was pared by 4 bases and J by 7 bases, with 7 bases of the junction left unmatched. The CDR3 runs 16 residues.

CDR3 loop: CASSPKYSGRAPETQYF. Written as DNA, the CDR3 is TGTGCCAGCAGCCCCAAATATAGCGGGAGGGCCCCCGAGACCCAGTACTTC. The V and J genes are TRBV7-2 and TRBJ2-5, with TRBD2 matching 11 bases. Trimming cost V 5 bases and J 5 bases; bases outside gene matches: 13. The CDR3 runs 17 residues. From germline, CDR1 is SGHTA and CDR2 FQGNSA.

The chain is built from TRBV6-6 and TRBJ2-7; D is possibly TRBD2 (6 bases). Germline lookup yields CDR1 MNHNY and CDR2 SVGAGI (reference sequence). The length of the CDR3 is 16 residues. V was shortened by 5 bases and J by 4 bases, with 21 bases between the two germline ends. CDR3 nucleotide sequence: TGTGCCAGCAGTCGAGGCGGGAAGGTAAAGTTTTACGAGCAGTACTTC. Its translation is CASSRGGKVKFYEQYF.

V usage is TRBV7-3 and J usage is TRBJ2-5, with 8 bases identical to TRBD2. Germline CDR1 SGHTA, CDR2 FQGTGA. This CDR3 spans 14 amino acids. The V and J ends lost 5 bases and 5 bases, in that order; junction bases with no gene match: 7. The CDR3 reads CASSREAGEETQYF. DNA for the CDR3: TGTGCCAGCAGCCGGGAAGCGGGAGAGGAGACCCAGTACTTC.

The DNA for the CDR3 is TGTGCCAGCAGTTTTAGCGGGGGGGCCGAAGTCGAGCAGTACTTC. Its translation is CASSFSGGAEVEQYF. V gene TRBV7-9 combines with J gene TRBJ2-7, with 11 bases that match TRBD2. This CDR3 has 15 residues. Germline-derived CDR1 and CDR2 are SEHNR and FQNEAQ (reference sequence). Unmatched junction bases numbered 10, after V lost 6 bases and J lost 6 bases.

This chain links TRBV5-5 with TRBJ2-7; tentative D call: TRBD1 (6 bases). The CDR3 runs to 14 residues. Per germline, CDR1 SGHKS and CDR2 YYEKEE (reference sequence). Trimming cost V 3 bases and J 0 bases, with 10 bases left between them. The CDR3: CASSWGHSSYEQYF. The CDR3 coding sequence is TGTGCCAGCAGCTGGGGACACTCCTCCTACGAGCAGTACTTC.

The CDR3 loop is CASSSGIEEKLFF. As DNA, the CDR3 is TGTGCCAGCAGTTCAGGGATAGAAGAAAAACTGTTTTTT. V is TRBV28 and J is TRBJ1-4, with D possibly being TRBD1 (5 bases). CDR3 length: 13 residues. CDR1 and CDR2 (germline): MDHEN, SYDVKM. V was cut by 4 bases and J by 8 bases, with 11 bases left in between. The full variable domain, in which reference TRBV28 and TRBJ1-4 provide the parts outside the CDR3, is DVKVTQSSRYLVKRTGEKVFLECVQDMDHENMFWYRQDPGLGLRLIYFSYDVKMKEKGDIPEGYSVSREKKERFSLILESASTNQTSMYLCASSSGIEEKLFFGSGTQLSVL.

The genes are TRBV3-1 (or the pseudogene TRBV3-2) and TRBJ1-6; a weak D match, TRBD1 (6 bases). V was pared by 3 bases and J by 4 bases, with 10 bases between. Germline CDR1 reads LGHDT; CDR2 reads YNNKEL (reference sequence). The CDR3 spans 15 residues. CDR3 region: CASSQGGGYNSPLHF. Here the CDR3 DNA reads TGTGCCAGCAGCCAGGGAGGGGGTTATAATTCACCCCTCCACTTT.

V and J are TRBV7-3 and TRBJ2-3, with a tentative D call TRBD1 (8 bases). CDR3 size: 17 residues. Germline loops: CDR1 SGHTA, CDR2 FQGTGA. Trimming removed 5 bases from V and 3 bases from J, with 21 bases in between. CDR3 sequence reads: CASSQVGTGGGTDTQYF. In DNA form, the CDR3 reads TGTGCCAGCAGCCAAGTCGGGACAGGCGGGGGTACAGATACGCAGTATTTT.

The V and J genes are TRBV19 and TRBJ1-2; D gene uncertain. The CDR3 extends over 13 amino acids. CDR1 and CDR2 (germline): LNHDA, SQIVND (reference sequence). The ends were cut back, 4 bases at V and 8 bases at J, with 14 bases in the middle. In nucleotides, the CDR3 is TGTGCCAGTAGTACCGGACGGGCGGGGGGCTACACCTTC. It specifies CASSTGRAGGYTF.

The J gene is TRBJ2-5, the V gene TRBV30; tentatively, D is TRBD1 (6 bases). The CDR3 has 13 residues. The germline V gene encodes CDR1 GTSNPN and CDR2 SVGIG (reference sequence). The V end was cut by 5 bases, the J end by 4 bases, with 14 bases between. The CDR3 DNA reads TGTGCCTGGGACAGCAGGGGCCGAGAGACCCAGTACTTC. Its protein product is CAWDSRGRETQYF.

This clone has just one count. The J gene is TRBJ2-3, the V gene TRBV6-2 or TRBV6-3; tentative D call: TRBD1 (5 bases). This CDR3 spans 13 amino acids. Germline V gives CDR1 MNHEY, CDR2 SVGEGT. Trimming shortened V by 4 bases and J by 8 bases, and 13 bases separated the two germline ends. The CDR3 spells CASSWGLTGTQYF. CDR3 nucleotide sequence: TGTGCCAGCAGTTGGGGCTTAACCGGTACGCAGTATTTT.